A selection of T cell receptor beta chains follows, all from one sample in a study of T-cell memory formation after mild COVID-19. TCRdb analysed the 5' RACE reads with MiXCR anew, one entry per CDR3 protein. There are 150,000 to 200,000 distinct CDR3 sequences in the sample; approximately 10% occur only once, and about 3.8% lies in the top ten. Input material: PBMCs or a T cell subset sorted from them (not recorded which). These TCRs come from a man aged 18 to 29 who had mild COVID-19 (a few samples of this study predate the infection). Cell type and time point are not known. The CDR3 runs from the conserved cysteine through the conserved F or W. D genes are given only for firm matches. Not every row has a clone size; where given, it reads once, few, many or a size class.

>many|TRBJ2-3|.|TRBV20-1
CSARGVGGEGLDTQYF
TGCAGTGCTAGAGGGGTCGGGGGAGAAGGTTTAGATACGCAGTATTTT
>many|TRBJ2-5|TRBD1|TRBV5-1
CASRPDRGETQYF
TGCGCCAGCAGACCCGACAGGGGAGAGACCCAGTACTTC
>.|TRBJ2-2|TRBD2|TRBV7-2
CASSLRLAGGPSTGELFF
TGTGCCAGCAGCTTAAGACTAGCGGGGGGGCCTAGCACCGGGGAGCTGTTTTTT
>.|TRBJ1-6|.|TRBV7-3
CASSLDPGSSPLHF
TGTGCCAGCAGTTTGGATCCGGGTTCCTCACCCCTCCACTTT
>.|TRBJ2-1|TRBD1|TRBV11-2
CASSLRTGTGNEQFF
TGTGCCAGCAGCTTACGGACCGGGACAGGAAATGAGCAGTTCTTC
>few|TRBJ2-1|.|TRBV11-2
CASSSLQGRAYNEQFF
TGTGCCAGCAGCTCACTACAGGGAAGGGCCTACAATGAGCAGTTCTTC
>.|TRBJ2-2|TRBD1|TRBV3-1
CASSLGQDGELFF
TGTGCCAGCAGCCTTGGACAGGACGGGGAGCTGTTTTTT
>many|TRBJ1-1|.|TRBV7-9
CASSLRRSGAANTEAFF
TGTGCCAGCAGCTTAAGGAGGAGTGGGGCAGCTAACACTGAAGCTTTCTTT
>.|TRBJ1-1|.|TRBV7-8
CASSLALGQGAFF
TGTGCCAGCAGCTTAGCTTTGGGGCAGGGGGCTTTCTTT
>few|TRBJ2-3|TRBD2|TRBV7-3
CASSFQRGAGDTQYF
TGTGCCAGCAGCTTTCAGCGGGGGGCGGGGGATACGCAGTATTTT
>once|TRBJ1-5|.|TRBV2
CASSDSGNQPQHF
TGTGCCAGCAGTGATTCGGGAAACCAGCCCCAGCATTTT
>.|TRBJ2-1|TRBD1|TRBV6-5
CASSYSGTEGRFF
TGTGCCAGCAGTTACTCGGGGACAGAAGGCCGGTTCTTC
>.|TRBJ2-1|.|TRBV7-9
CASSPRGSSYNEQFF
TGTGCCAGCAGCCCCCGGGGTAGCTCCTACAATGAGCAGTTCTTC
>many|TRBJ2-5|.|TRBV5-1
CASSLDPAGQETQYF
TGCGCCAGCAGCTTGGACCCGGCGGGGCAAGAGACCCAGTACTTC
>few|TRBJ2-3|TRBD2|TRBV6-5
CASRRSSGGASDTQYF
TGTGCCAGCCGCCGGAGTAGCGGGGGGGCCTCGGATACGCAGTATTTT
>.|TRBJ2-4|.|TRBV5-1
CASSLDELAKNIQYF
TGCGCCAGCAGCTTGGATGAATTAGCCAAAAACATTCAGTACTTC
>.|TRBJ2-5|.|TRBV6-6
CASSQKRGDDMYQYF
TGTGCCAGCAGTCAAAAACGCGGGGACGATATGTACCAGTACTTC
>.|TRBJ2-3|.|TRBV7-9
CARQAIRGTDTQYF
TGTGCCAGGCAGGCCATCCGAGGCACAGATACGCAGTATTTT